This entry features one T cell receptor (beta chain) sequence. Trimming took 4 bases from V and 1 from J, leaving 12 bases between them. The CDR3 has 14 residues. Germline CDR1 SGHKS, CDR2 YYEKEE (reference sequence). Produced via immunoSEQ multiplex PCR; TCRdb's table is partial and in-frame only. The sample carries tens of thousands of clones, about 92% recorded once. The data are from a study of technical replicates of blood from a few donors. The V and J genes are TRBV5-5 and TRBJ2-7; D not resolved. Material for sequencing was T cells isolated from PBMCs. The receptor was derived from a human donor in good health. This CDR3 is CASSQKSFSYEQYF. The CDR3 nucleotides are TGTGCCAGCAGCCAAAAGAGTTTTTCCTACGAGCAGTACTTC.